This T cell receptor (beta chain) was retrieved from a study of tumor-infiltrating lymphocytes in primary liver carcinoma. Looking at the study overall: Primary liver carcinoma, confirmed by histopathology, was surgically resected. There were roughly 3.5 to 7.5 million productive TCRbeta reads per sample, a yield similar across tissue types.

Study-wide findings and caveats: Blood had a significantly lower top-250-clone fraction than tumors did (p = 0.039).

Germline DNA was also extracted, while the blood RNA originated from unsorted whole blood. Enrolled patients were chronically infected with HBV and treatment-naive. Germline values: CDR1 SQVTM, CDR2 ANQGSEA. The CDR3 spans 12 residues. J lost 4 bases, V lost 6 bases, and 3 bases had no gene match. The sample holds many counts of this clonotype. The antigen is undetermined. Total RNA (around 500 ng) served as template for TCR beta cDNA synthesis primed by a constant-region primer. A slightly modified ARM-PCR protocol with three nested multiplex PCR rounds produced these TCR beta libraries. Rounds one and two of PCR, each of 9 to 11 cycles, were primed with TRBV1-TRBV30 forward primers and a C-beta reverse primer. A single record per CDR3 protein comes from TCRdb applying MiXCR to the multiplex PCR reads. The sample lists 300,000 to 350,000 distinct CDR3 sequences, 65% occurring once.

This clonotype was sampled from a man in his forties with primary liver carcinoma and hepatitis B virus infection. Sequencing input: peripheral blood. The chain recombines TRBV29-1 with TRBJ2-3; 8 nucleotides align to TRBD2. This CDR3 is CSVGGGADTQYF. The CDR3 nucleotides are TGCAGCGTCGGGGGGGGTGCAGATACGCAGTATTTT.